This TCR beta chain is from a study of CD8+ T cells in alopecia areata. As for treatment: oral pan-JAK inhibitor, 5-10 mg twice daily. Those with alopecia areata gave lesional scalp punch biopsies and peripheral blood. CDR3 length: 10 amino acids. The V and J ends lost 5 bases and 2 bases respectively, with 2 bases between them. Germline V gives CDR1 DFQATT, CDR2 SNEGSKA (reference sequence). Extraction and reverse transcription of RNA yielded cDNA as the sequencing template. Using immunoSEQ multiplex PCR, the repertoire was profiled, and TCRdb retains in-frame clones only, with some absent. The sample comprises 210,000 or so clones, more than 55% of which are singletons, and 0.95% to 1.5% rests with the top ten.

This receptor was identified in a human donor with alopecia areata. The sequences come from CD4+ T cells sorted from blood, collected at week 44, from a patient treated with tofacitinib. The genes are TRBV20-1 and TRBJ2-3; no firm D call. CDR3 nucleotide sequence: TGCAGTGCTCTCACAGATACGCAGTATTTT. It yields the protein CSALTDTQYF.